Presented here are 15 T cell receptor beta chains from one specimen sequenced in a study of type 1 regulatory T cells. MiXCR, run by TCRdb on the reads, gives a single entry per CDR3 protein. The sample has 80,000 to 100,000 distinct CDR3 sequences; roughly 31% are singletons. Sequencing used CD4+ T cells, either the whole sample or a sorted fraction (not recorded which). The receptors here all came from a human donor in good health.

V usage is TRBV29-1 and J usage is TRBJ2-2; D is unclear. This CDR3 region has 16 residues. The V and J ends lost 0 bases and 6 bases respectively, with 17 bases between them. Germline CDR1 reads SQVTM; CDR2 reads ANQGSEA. Here the CDR3 reads CSVEDRGLGASGELFF. The DNA of the CDR3 is TGCAGCGTTGAAGACCGCGGTCTCGGTGCCTCCGGGGAGCTGTTTTTT.

This chain joins TRBV7-2 and TRBJ1-1, with unresolved D. Germline assignment: CDR1 SGHTA and CDR2 FQGNSA. The V and J ends lost 4 bases and 3 bases respectively, with 3 bases between them. The CDR3 runs 11 residues. CDR3 coding DNA: TGTGCCAGCAGCTCGCACACTGAAGCTTTCTTT. Amino acids: CASSSHTEAFF.

The genes are TRBV10-1 and TRBJ2-7, with TRBD2 as a possible D gene (5 bases). Trimming pared 6 bases from V and 8 bases from J, leaving 14 bases between. Germline-derived CDR1 and CDR2 are WNHNN and SYGVQD (reference sequence). The CDR3 is 12 residues long. In DNA form, the CDR3 reads TGCGCCAGCAGAGACCGGGGAGACCAGCAGTACTTC. As protein: CASRDRGDQQYF.

V gene TRBV7-2 combines with J gene TRBJ1-1; D call uncertain. The V gene's germline CDR1 is SGHTA and CDR2 FQGNSA. Trimming took 6 bases from V and 10 from J, leaving 15 bases between them. This CDR3 comprises 12 residues. The CDR3 DNA reads TGTGCCAGCAGTCCTCCGAGCGCTGTAGCTTTCTTT. It translates to CASSPPSAVAFF.

This clonotype came up a few times. The rearrangement uses TRBV6-1 and TRBJ2-2, with D hard to call. The germline V gene has CDR1 MNHNS and CDR2 SASEGT. The CDR3 consists of 15 residues. V shed 4 bases and J shed 5 bases, with 14 bases lying between them. CDR3 in DNA: TGTGCCAGCAGTGGTCTTCCGTTAGAGACCGGGGAGCTGTTTTTT. Translating gives CASSGLPLETGELFF.

As regards this clonotype: A clone one base away is much larger, so this may be a read error. This rearrangement joins TRBV13 to TRBJ2-3; D is ambiguous. The CDR3 is 11 amino acids. Germline CDR1 and CDR2: PRHDT and FYEKMQ (reference sequence). V gave up 2 bases and J gave up 4 bases, with 1 base separating them. The CDR3 DNA follows: TGTGCCAGCAGCTTACCAGATACGCAGTATTTT. It codes for CASSLPDTQYF. Full variable domain (outside the CDR3, taken from reference TRBV13 and TRBJ2-3): AAGVIQSPRHLIKEKRETATLKCYPIPRHDTVYWYQQGPGQDPQFLISFYEKMQSDKGSIPDRFSAQQFSDYHSELNMSSLELGDSALYFCASSLPDTQYFGPGTRLTVL.

The chain carries TRBV4-1 and TRBJ2-7, with TRBD2 matching 10 bases. This CDR3 region has 16 residues. Germline values: CDR1 MGHRA, CDR2 YSYEKL. J gave up 5 bases and V 0 bases, and 7 bases lay outside the gene matches. The CDR3 DNA is TGCGCCAGCAGCCAAGATAGGGCTAGCGGGAGTAACGAGCAGTACTTC. Protein: CASSQDRASGSNEQYF.

The chain uses TRBV19 and TRBJ2-1; 10 bases map to TRBD2. In germline, CDR1 is LNHDA, CDR2 SQIVND (reference sequence). V dropped 5 bases and J dropped 5; count of bases not matched to a gene: 6. The length of the CDR3 is 15 residues. CDR3 in DNA: TGTGCCAGTAGTTTAGCGGGAGGAAACCACAATGAGCAGTTCTTC. Its translation is CASSLAGGNHNEQFF. Drawing the rest from reference TRBV19 and TRBJ2-1, the complete variable domain is DGGITQSPKYLFRKEGQNVTLSCEQNLNHDAMYWYRQDPGQGLRLIYYSQIVNDFQKGDIAEGYSVSREKKESFPLTVTSAQKNPTAFYLCASSLAGGNHNEQFFGPGTRLTVL.

The chain couples TRBV19 to TRBJ1-4, with D unresolved. The CDR3 spans 15 residues. Between the trimmed V and J ends, which lost 5 bases and 7 bases, there was a span of 17 bases. CDR1 LNHDA and CDR2 SQIVND come from the germline V gene (reference sequence). CDR3 bases: TGTGCCAGTAGTTGGGCCGGCTCCTCGAGTGAAAAACTGTTTTTT. Protein sequence: CASSWAGSSSEKLFF.

The sample holds a few counts of this clonotype. The chain couples TRBV7-3 to TRBJ2-3; 8 nucleotides agree with TRBD2. With V trimmed by 4 bases and J by 4 bases, 16 bases remained unmatched. CDR3 size: 18 residues. Per the germline V gene, CDR1 is SGHTA and CDR2 is FQGTGA. CDR3 nucleotide sequence: TGTGCCAGCAGCTCACCACACGGGGGACTAGTCTCATCAGATACGCAGTATTTT. Protein product: CASSSPHGGLVSSDTQYF. Full variable domain (missing parts from reference TRBV7-3 and TRBJ2-3): GAGVSQTPSNKVTEKGKYVELRCDPISGHTALYWYRQSLGQGPEFLIYFQGTGAADDSGLPNDRFFAVRPEGSVSTLKIQRTERGDSAVYLCASSSPHGGLVSSDTQYFGPGTRLTVL.

J is TRBJ2-2 and V is TRBV20-1; TRBD2 might be the D (5 bases). Trimming pared 6 bases from V and 1 base from J, leaving 9 bases between. Germline CDR1 reads DFQATT; CDR2 reads SNEGSKA (reference sequence). The CDR3 runs 13 residues. DNA for the CDR3: TGCAGTGCCCCACGGGAGAACACCGGGGAGCTGTTTTTT. This encodes CSAPRENTGELFF.

The gene calls are TRBV30 and TRBJ2-3; a possible D gene is TRBD2 (7 bases). Trimming stripped 3 bases from V and 2 bases from J, with 15 bases between. The CDR3 runs 15 residues. Germline lookup yields CDR1 GTSNPN and CDR2 SVGIG (reference sequence). The CDR3 DNA reads TGTGCCTGGAGCGGGGGGCAGGGATACACAGATACGCAGTATTTT. Its protein product is CAWSGGQGYTDTQYF.

This clonotype was found a few times. The chain joins TRBV28 to TRBJ2-3; 8 bases agree with TRBD2. V was clipped by 6 bases and J by 2 bases; unmatched bases: 7. Germline CDR1 and CDR2: MDHEN and SYDVKM. The CDR3 contains 15 residues. The chain's CDR3 is CASSQTSGNTDTQYF. The CDR3 DNA sequence: TGTGCCAGCAGCCAAACTAGCGGAAACACAGATACGCAGTATTTT.

Ten or more counts support this clonotype. J is TRBJ2-5 and V is TRBV6-2 or TRBV6-3; 10 positions match TRBD2. Germline V gene lookup returns CDR1 MNHEY and CDR2 SVGEGT. The junction had 14 bases not matched to a gene; V was cut back by 0 bases and J by 4 bases. The CDR3 consists of 19 residues. DNA of the CDR3: TGTGCCAGCAGTTACTCGATACGCCTAGCGGGAGCGAAGCCAGAGACCCAGTACTTC. It codes for CASSYSIRLAGAKPETQYF.

The chain employs TRBV5-4 and TRBJ2-3; no reliable D call. This CDR3 region has 16 residues. The ends were cut back, 4 bases at V and 1 base at J, with 16 bases in the middle. The germline V gene encodes CDR1 SGHNT and CDR2 YYREEE (reference sequence). CDR3 DNA sequence: TGTGCCAGCAGCCCCGGCCTTGGGCCGGGCACAGATACGCAGTATTTT. This encodes CASSPGLGPGTDTQYF.